The 30 T cell receptor beta chains below were found in one sample sequenced in a study of T-cell memory formation after mild COVID-19. TCRdb itself ran the 5' RACE reads through MiXCR, one entry per CDR3 protein. The sample has about 400,000 distinct CDR3 sequences, about 17% seen once. The sequencing input was PBMCs or a T cell subset sorted from them (not recorded which). The origin of the receptors is a man younger than 30 who had mild COVID-19 (a few samples of this study predate the infection). Cell type and time point are not known.

The CDR3 reads CASASGGGNEQFF. In DNA, the CDR3 is TGTGCTAGTGCCTCGGGGGGGGGCAATGAGCAGTTCTTC. The chain has TRBV12-5 and TRBJ2-1; 8 positions agree with TRBD2. Germline assignment: CDR1 LGHNT and CDR2 FRNRAP. After removal of 7 bases from V and 6 bases from J, the junction contained 5 bases not matched to a gene. CDR3 length: 13 residues.

This clonotype has just a few counts. The rearrangement links TRBV4-1 to TRBJ2-1; D is undetermined. The CDR3 is 18 residues long. With 4 bases removed from V and 2 bases from J, the gap between germline ends came to 21 bases. Germline V gene data show CDR1 as MGHRA and CDR2 as YSYEKL. For the CDR3, the DNA is TGCGCCAGCAGCCTCGGATCAGGACGTCTGGGCCCCTACAATGAGCAGTTCTTC. Its translation: CASSLGSGRLGPYNEQFF.

The chain has TRBV9 and TRBJ1-1; perhaps TRBD1 as D (6 bases). Germline assignment: CDR1 SGDLS and CDR2 YYNGEE. The CDR3 runs 13 residues. The V end was cut by 3 bases, the J end by 5 bases, with 11 bases between. The CDR3 nucleotides read TGTGCCAGCAGCGCATTAGGGGGTACTGAAGCTTTCTTT. This codes for CASSALGGTEAFF.

The CDR3 is CSVVLNTEAFF. The DNA for the CDR3 is TGCAGCGTTGTACTGAACACTGAAGCTTTCTTT. The chain is built from TRBV29-1 and TRBJ1-1; D unresolved. V gave up 4 bases and J gave up 0 bases, with 3 bases separating them. The CDR3 loop spans 11 amino acids. The V gene's germline CDR1 is SQVTM and CDR2 ANQGSEA.

In this sample, this clonotype turned up a few times. CDR3 residues: CASSPGRYGTGELFF. CDR3 bases: TGTGCCAGCAGCCCGGGGCGCTATGGCACCGGGGAGCTGTTTTTT. This chain connects TRBV5-6 to TRBJ2-2, with D possibly called TRBD1 or TRBD2 (5 bases each). The CDR3 totals 15 residues. V lost 4 bases to trimming and J lost 4 bases, with 14 bases between them. Germline-derived CDR1 and CDR2 are SGHDT and YYEEEE.

The gene calls are TRBV2 and TRBJ1-1, with D uncertain. CDR1 is SNHLY and CDR2 is FYNNEI in the germline V gene. Trimming removed 4 bases from V and 5 bases from J, with 8 bases in between. The CDR3 runs 12 residues. The CDR3: CASSGISTEAFF. In DNA, the CDR3 is TGTGCCAGCAGTGGTATTTCGACTGAAGCTTTCTTT.

This clonotype was counted a few times. This sequence joins TRBV25-1 and TRBJ2-6; D is undetermined. V gave up 0 bases and J gave up 3 bases, with 9 bases separating them. CDR3 size: 16 residues. Germline V gene sequence: CDR1 MGHDK, CDR2 SYGVNS. This CDR3 reads CASSEYRGSGANVLTF. The CDR3 DNA reads as TGTGCCAGCAGTGAATATAGAGGAAGTGGGGCCAACGTCCTGACTTTC.

This clonotype occurred a few times. The J gene is TRBJ1-2, the V gene TRBV7-9; D possibly corresponds to TRBD1 (5 bases). With 5 bases removed from V and 7 bases from J, the gap between germline ends came to 14 bases. The CDR3 is made up of 13 amino acids. Germline V gene lookup returns CDR1 SEHNR and CDR2 FQNEAQ (reference sequence). The CDR3, as DNA: TGTGCCAGCAGCCAGGGAGGCCCTTCTGGCTACACCTTC. It is translated as CASSQGGPSGYTF.

The sample holds a few counts of this clonotype. The chain employs TRBV27 and TRBJ2-3; D uncertain. CDR1 and CDR2 from the germline V gene are MNHEY and SMNVEV (reference sequence). The V end was cut by 6 bases, the J end by 2 bases, with 15 bases between. The CDR3 has 15 amino acids. The CDR3 region is CASSATRLVTDTQYF. In nucleotides, the CDR3 is TGTGCCAGCAGCGCTACCCGGCTAGTCACAGATACGCAGTATTTT.

This clonotype was seen a handful of times. The J gene is TRBJ2-7, the V gene TRBV29-1; no reliable D call. Germline-derived CDR1 and CDR2 are SQVTM and ANQGSEA. Trimming pared 4 bases from V and 4 bases from J, leaving 14 bases between. CDR3 length: 13 residues. The CDR3 DNA is TGCAGCGTTGGGTTGTCACAGAATTACGAGCAGTACTTC. Translating it yields CSVGLSQNYEQYF.

The V gene is TRBV7-2, the J gene TRBJ1-2; D is unclear. The CDR3 length is 15 residues. Deletions cut 1 base from V and 5 bases from J, with 14 bases between. Germline-derived CDR1 and CDR2 are SGHTA and FQGNSA. In DNA, the CDR3 is TGTGCCAGCAGCTTAGGGGTCAGCAGTTTTTATGGCTACACCTTC. It specifies CASSLGVSSFYGYTF.

The chain has TRBV12-3 or TRBV12-4 and TRBJ2-3; TRBD1 or TRBD2 may be the D gene (5 bases each). CDR3 length: 12 residues. The ends were cut back, 6 bases at V and 9 bases at J, with 13 bases in the middle. The CDR3 DNA is TGTGCCAGCAGCTCCTCGGGACGAACGCAGTATTTT. Encoded protein: CASSSSGRTQYF.

The V call is TRBV6-5, the J call TRBJ2-7; perhaps TRBD1 as D (6 bases). V was cut by 0 bases and J by 5 bases, with 8 bases left in between. Per the germline V gene, CDR1 is MNHEY and CDR2 is SVGAGI. This CDR3 has 13 residues. CDR3 bases: TGTGCCAGCAGTTACTCGTGGGACAACGAGCAGTACTTC. Translating gives CASSYSWDNEQYF.

This clonotype was seen a few times. The CDR3 spells CASSLARGQGRETQYF. CDR3 bases: TGTGCCAGCAGCTTAGCGCGGGGACAGGGGAGAGAGACCCAGTACTTC. The rearrangement uses TRBV7-9 and TRBJ2-5; 10 bases are shared with TRBD1. The CDR3 contains 16 residues. V lost 0 bases to trimming and J lost 4 bases; unmatched junction nucleotides: 5. Germline V lookup: CDR1 SEHNR, CDR2 FQNEAQ (reference sequence). The whole variable domain, filled in from reference TRBV7-9 and TRBJ2-5, reads DTGVSQNPRHKITKRGQNVTFRCDPISEHNRLYWYRQTLGQGPEFLTYFQNEAQLEKSRLLSDRFSAERPKGSFSTLEIQRTEQGDSAMYLCASSLARGQGRETQYFGPGTRLLVL.

CDR3 loop: CASSRNRDPSYNEQFF. CDR3 sequence (DNA): TGCGCCAGCAGCCGAAACAGGGACCCTTCCTACAATGAGCAGTTCTTC. The chain has TRBV5-1 and TRBJ2-1; the D gene is possibly TRBD1 (6 bases). The germline gives CDR1 SGHRS, CDR2 YFSETQ. Trimming cost V 4 bases and J 1 base, with 15 bases left between them. This CDR3 has 16 amino acids.

This clonotype appeared once. This chain joins TRBV24-1 and TRBJ2-1; D is perhaps TRBD1 (6 bases). The V gene lost 2 bases and the J gene lost 13 bases, with 14 bases spanning the gap. This CDR3 comprises 13 residues. The germline V gene has CDR1 KGHDR and CDR2 SFDVKD. In DNA, the CDR3 is TGTGCCACCAGTGATTCGAATCGGGACAAACAGTTCTTC. It yields the protein CATSDSNRDKQFF.

This clonotype was seen repeatedly, ten times or more. The chain combines TRBV10-3 with TRBJ2-7, with D perhaps TRBD2 (6 bases). CDR3 length: 14 residues. CDR1 is ENHRY, CDR2 SYGVKD, per germline. V lost 0 bases, J lost 3 bases, and 9 bases lay in between. CDR3 DNA: TGTGCCATCAGTGAGTCCCGCGGGGACTACGAGCAGTACGTC. This sequence encodes CAISESRGDYEQYV.

This sequence joins TRBV11-2 and TRBJ1-2, with TRBD1 matching 11 bases. This CDR3 spans 13 amino acids. Germline-derived CDR1 and CDR2 are SGHAT and FQNNGV. The V segment lost 5 bases and the J segment 7 bases; nucleotides outside the gene matches: 3. CDR3 loop: CASSRDRGFGYTF. The CDR3 nucleotides are TGTGCCAGCAGCCGGGACAGGGGGTTTGGCTACACCTTC.

V gene TRBV9 combines with J gene TRBJ1-1; D is uncertain. There are 13 residues in the CDR3. Trimming took 0 bases from V and 5 from J, leaving 8 bases between them. Germline CDR1 reads SGDLS; CDR2 reads YYNGEE. The CDR3 DNA is TGTGCCAGCAGCGTAGAAGTGGGGACTGAAGCTTTCTTT. Protein product: CASSVEVGTEAFF.

This clonotype was counted ten times or more. The CDR3 is CASSRTGVLRTDTQYF. The CDR3 DNA follows: TGTGCCAGCAGTAGGACAGGGGTGCTACGCACAGATACGCAGTATTTT. J is TRBJ2-3 and V is TRBV6-5, with 9 nucleotides matching TRBD1. V lost 5 bases, J lost 1 base, and 7 bases stayed unmatched. The CDR3 extends over 16 amino acids. Germline-derived CDR1 and CDR2 are MNHEY and SVGAGI.

This clonotype was seen a handful of times. V and J are TRBV4-1 and TRBJ1-6, with TRBD1 as a possible D gene (6 bases). Between the trimmed V and J ends, which lost 4 bases and 2 bases, there was a span of 9 bases. In germline, CDR1 is MGHRA, CDR2 YSYEKL. The CDR3 covers 15 residues. The CDR3 region is CASSRGGTYNSPLHF. CDR3 sequence (DNA): TGCGCCAGCAGCCGAGGGGGGACCTATAATTCACCCCTCCACTTT.

The chain links TRBV4-3 to TRBJ1-5; 10 bases align to TRBD1. V shed 3 bases, J shed 10 bases, and the junction held 6 bases outside the gene matches. CDR3 length: 14 residues. Looked up from germline, CDR1 is LGHNA and CDR2 is YSLEER. The CDR3 coding sequence is TGCGCCAGCAGCCATAGACAGGGGGCTTCCCCCCAGCATTTT. Its translation: CASSHRQGASPQHF.

V gene TRBV12-3 or TRBV12-4 combines with J gene TRBJ1-2; no clear D gene. Trimming shortened V by 4 bases and J by 4 bases, and 13 bases separated the two germline ends. CDR3 length: 14 amino acids. The CDR3 region is CASSSPGRPYGYTF. The CDR3 region has the DNA TGTGCCAGCAGTTCACCCGGACGGCCCTATGGCTACACCTTC.

The V gene is TRBV19, the J gene TRBJ1-5; TRBD1 is a possible D gene (5 bases). CDR3 length equals 15 residues. From germline, CDR1 is LNHDA and CDR2 SQIVND (reference sequence). V was shortened by 1 base and J by 6 bases, with 13 bases between the two germline ends. CDR3 in amino acids: CASSIGWGATQPQHF. The CDR3 DNA is TGTGCCAGTAGTATAGGGTGGGGCGCAACTCAGCCCCAGCATTTT.

This chain links TRBV6-2 or TRBV6-3 with TRBJ2-7, with D maybe TRBD2 (5 bases). Deletions cut 2 bases from V and 4 bases from J, with 12 bases between. The germline gives CDR1 MNHEY, CDR2 SVGEGT. This CDR3 is 14 amino acids long. The CDR3 is CASSYLEGGYEQYV. For the CDR3, the DNA is TGTGCCAGCAGTTACCTCGAGGGCGGTTACGAGCAGTACGTC.

The genes are TRBV11-1 and TRBJ1-1; D gene uncertain. CDR3 length: 13 amino acids. With 10 bases removed from V and 3 bases from J, the gap between germline ends came to 15 bases. Germline CDR1 SGHAT, CDR2 FQDESV (reference sequence). CDR3 amino acids: CATAEYGDTEAFF. CDR3 DNA sequence: TGTGCCACCGCGGAGTATGGGGACACTGAAGCTTTCTTT.

J is TRBJ1-5 and V is TRBV5-1; D might be TRBD1 (5 bases). The CDR3 runs to 15 residues. Trimming took 4 bases from V and 4 from J, leaving 15 bases between them. Germline V gives CDR1 SGHRS, CDR2 YFSETQ. The CDR3 protein is CASSPSGTGNQPQHF. CDR3 nucleotide sequence: TGCGCCAGCAGCCCCAGCGGGACGGGGAATCAGCCCCAGCATTTT.

V usage is TRBV7-2 and J usage is TRBJ1-5; 8 bases fit TRBD1. The V and J ends lost 5 bases and 4 bases, in that order; junction bases with no gene match: 7. Looked up from germline, CDR1 is SGHTA and CDR2 is FQGNSA. The CDR3 spans 15 residues. This CDR3 reads CASSPDRERNQPQHF. The CDR3 region has the DNA TGTGCCAGCAGCCCGGACAGGGAGCGGAATCAGCCCCAGCATTTT.

This clonotype was counted a few times. V usage is TRBV7-2 and J usage is TRBJ1-1, with no clear D. The CDR3 extends over 13 amino acids. The V and J ends lost 5 bases and 5 bases respectively, with 12 bases between them. Per germline, CDR1 SGHTA and CDR2 FQGNSA. This CDR3 is CASSPVGWTEAFF. The CDR3 coding sequence is TGTGCCAGCAGCCCAGTGGGCTGGACTGAAGCTTTCTTT.

This clonotype was seen a handful of times. The V gene is TRBV20-1, the J gene TRBJ2-5; 8 bases match TRBD2. After removal of 1 base from V and 5 bases from J, the junction contained 12 bases not matched to a gene. Germline loops: CDR1 DFQATT, CDR2 SNEGSKA (reference sequence). The CDR3 is made up of 16 amino acids. The CDR3 region has the DNA TGCAGTGCTAGAGGGCGGGGGGCTCCAGAAGCGGAGACCCAGTACTTC. Residues: CSARGRGAPEAETQYF.